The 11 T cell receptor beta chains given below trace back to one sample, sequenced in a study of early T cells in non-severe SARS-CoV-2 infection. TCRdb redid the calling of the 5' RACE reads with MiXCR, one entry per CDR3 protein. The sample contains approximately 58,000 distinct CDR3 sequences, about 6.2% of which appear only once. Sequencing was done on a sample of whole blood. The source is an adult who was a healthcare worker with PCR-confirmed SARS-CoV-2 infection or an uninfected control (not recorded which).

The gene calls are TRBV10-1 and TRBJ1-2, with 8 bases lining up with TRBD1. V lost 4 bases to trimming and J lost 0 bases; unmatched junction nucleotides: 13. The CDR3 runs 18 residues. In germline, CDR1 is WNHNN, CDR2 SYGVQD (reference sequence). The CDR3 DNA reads TGCGCCAGCAGTGGGACCGGGACAGGAAAAAGGGCTAACTATGGCTACACCTTC. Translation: CASSGTGTGKRANYGYTF.

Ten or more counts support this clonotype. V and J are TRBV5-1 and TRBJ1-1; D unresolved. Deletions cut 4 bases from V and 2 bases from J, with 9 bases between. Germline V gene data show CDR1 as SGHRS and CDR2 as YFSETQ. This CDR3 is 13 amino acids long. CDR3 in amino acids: CASSGLVNTEAFF. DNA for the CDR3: TGCGCCAGCAGCGGTCTGGTTAACACTGAAGCTTTCTTT.

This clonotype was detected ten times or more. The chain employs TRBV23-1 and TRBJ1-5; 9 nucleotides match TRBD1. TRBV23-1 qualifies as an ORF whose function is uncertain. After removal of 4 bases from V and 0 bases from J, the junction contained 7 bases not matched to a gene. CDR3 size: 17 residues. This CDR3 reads CASSRDRVDYSNQPQHF. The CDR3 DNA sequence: TGCGCCAGCAGTCGGGACAGGGTGGACTATAGCAATCAGCCCCAGCATTTT.

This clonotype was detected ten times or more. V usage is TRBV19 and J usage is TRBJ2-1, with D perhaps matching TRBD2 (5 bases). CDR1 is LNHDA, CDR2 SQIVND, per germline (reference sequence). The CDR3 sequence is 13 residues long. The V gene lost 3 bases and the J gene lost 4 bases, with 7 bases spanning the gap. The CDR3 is CASSIGLYNEQFF. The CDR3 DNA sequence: TGTGCCAGTAGTATTGGACTTTACAATGAGCAGTTCTTC.

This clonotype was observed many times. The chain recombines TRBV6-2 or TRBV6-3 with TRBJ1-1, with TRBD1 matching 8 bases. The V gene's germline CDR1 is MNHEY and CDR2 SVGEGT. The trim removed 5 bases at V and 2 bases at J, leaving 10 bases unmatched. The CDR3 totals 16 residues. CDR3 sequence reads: CASSRGRQGTNTEAFF. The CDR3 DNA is TGTGCCAGCAGTAGGGGAAGACAGGGGACCAACACTGAAGCTTTCTTT.

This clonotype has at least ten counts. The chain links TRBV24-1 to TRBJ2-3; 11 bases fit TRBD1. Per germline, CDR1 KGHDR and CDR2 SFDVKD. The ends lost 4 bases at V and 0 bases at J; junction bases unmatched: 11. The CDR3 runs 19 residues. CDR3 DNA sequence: TGTGCCACCAGTGAAGCCGGGACAGGGGGAGTACTAAGCACAGATACGCAGTATTTT. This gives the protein CATSEAGTGGVLSTDTQYF.

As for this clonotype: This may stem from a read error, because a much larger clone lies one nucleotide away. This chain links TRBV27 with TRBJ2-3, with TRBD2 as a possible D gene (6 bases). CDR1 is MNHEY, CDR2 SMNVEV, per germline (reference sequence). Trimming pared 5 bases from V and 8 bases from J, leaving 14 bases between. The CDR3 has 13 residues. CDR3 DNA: TGTGCCAGCAGTCCTGGAGGGGCAAGTACGCAGTATTTT. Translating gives CASSPGGASTQYF.

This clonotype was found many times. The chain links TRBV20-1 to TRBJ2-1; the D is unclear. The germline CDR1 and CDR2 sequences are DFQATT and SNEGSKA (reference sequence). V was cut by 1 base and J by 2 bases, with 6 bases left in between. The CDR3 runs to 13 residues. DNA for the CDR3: TGCAGTGCTAGAGCGGCCACCTACAATGAGCAGTTCTTC. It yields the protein CSARAATYNEQFF.

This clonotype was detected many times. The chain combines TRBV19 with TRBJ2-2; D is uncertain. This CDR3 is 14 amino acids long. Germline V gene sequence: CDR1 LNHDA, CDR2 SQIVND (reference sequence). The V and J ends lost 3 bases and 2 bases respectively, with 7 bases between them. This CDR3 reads CASSIMVNTGELFF. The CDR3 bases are TGTGCCAGTAGTATTATGGTAAACACCGGGGAGCTGTTTTTT.

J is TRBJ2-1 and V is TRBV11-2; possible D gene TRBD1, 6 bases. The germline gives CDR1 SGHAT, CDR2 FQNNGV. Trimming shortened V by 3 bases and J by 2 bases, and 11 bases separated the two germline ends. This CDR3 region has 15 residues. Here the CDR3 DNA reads TGTGCCAGCAGCTTGCTCAGGGGCGCCTACAATGAGCAGTTCTTC. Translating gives CASSLLRGAYNEQFF.

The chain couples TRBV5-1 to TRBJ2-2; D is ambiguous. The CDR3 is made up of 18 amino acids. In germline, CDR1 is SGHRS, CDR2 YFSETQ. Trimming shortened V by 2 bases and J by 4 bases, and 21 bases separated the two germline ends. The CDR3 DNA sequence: TGCGCCAGCAGCTTCTGGTATCCGGGCGCCGTCGGCACCGGGGAGCTGTTTTTT. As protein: CASSFWYPGAVGTGELFF.